These T cell receptor beta chains were read from a single sample in a study of a mutant IDH1 vaccine in newly diagnosed glioma. The method was immunoSEQ multiplex PCR; TCRdb's version includes in-frame clones alone and lacks a portion of them. This sample yields tens of thousands of clones, of which about four fifths are seen a single time; around 7.4% belongs to the top ten. Sample: PBMCs, taken from a glioma patient treated with radiotherapy, temozolomide or both. The receptors were sampled from a woman aged 50 to 65 with glioma. CDR3s include the opening cysteine and the closing phenylalanine or tryptophan. The order of the fields is clone size, J gene, CDR3 length, V gene, D gene, CDR3 DNA, CDR3 protein. The D gene is left open where the match is weak. Where a row states a size, it is once, few, many or the class of an expanded clone; other rows omit it.

abundance: NA; j_gene: TRBJ2-2; len: 16; v_gene: TRBV5-6; d_gene: NA; CDR3nt: TGTGCCAGCAGCTCGAAAAACGCGGGACAAACCGGGGAGCTGTTTTTT; CDR3aa: CASSSKNAGQTGELFF
abundance: NA; j_gene: TRBJ1-2; len: 13; v_gene: TRBV9; d_gene: NA; CDR3nt: TGTGCCAGCAGCGTAGGAGGGGGTTTGGGCTACACCTTC; CDR3aa: CASSVGGGLGYTF
abundance: NA; j_gene: TRBJ2-7; len: 13; v_gene: TRBV18; d_gene: NA; CDR3nt: TGTGCCAGCTCACCACCTTCGGGGAACGAGCAGTACTTC; CDR3aa: CASSPPSGNEQYF
abundance: NA; j_gene: TRBJ1-5; len: 14; v_gene: TRBV5-1; d_gene: NA; CDR3nt: TGCGCCAGCAGCTTGAACATCCAGGGTCAGCCCCAGCATTTT; CDR3aa: CASSLNIQGQPQHF
abundance: NA; j_gene: TRBJ1-2; len: 12; v_gene: TRBV27; d_gene: NA; CDR3nt: TGTGCCAGCAGTTTAAGCGGGAGTGGCTACACCTTC; CDR3aa: CASSLSGSGYTF
abundance: few; j_gene: TRBJ1-4; len: 13; v_gene: TRBV5-4; d_gene: NA; CDR3nt: TGTGCCAGCAGACGGCAGGGTAATGAAAAACTGTTTTTT; CDR3aa: CASRRQGNEKLFF
abundance: NA; j_gene: TRBJ1-1; len: 14; v_gene: TRBV5-1; d_gene: NA; CDR3nt: TGCGCCAGCAGCTTGGGGCAACCGAACACTGAAGCTTTCTTT; CDR3aa: CASSLGQPNTEAFF
abundance: few; j_gene: TRBJ1-5; len: 15; v_gene: TRBV5-1; d_gene: NA; CDR3nt: TGCGCCAGCAGCTTGGGGCAGGGGTTCAATCAGCCCCAGCATTTT; CDR3aa: CASSLGQGFNQPQHF
abundance: NA; j_gene: TRBJ1-2; len: 13; v_gene: TRBV27; d_gene: TRBD1; CDR3nt: TGTGCCAGCAGTTTAGAGGGGGCTTATGGCTACACCTTC; CDR3aa: CASSLEGAYGYTF
abundance: NA; j_gene: TRBJ1-1; len: 16; v_gene: TRBV5-4; d_gene: NA; CDR3nt: TGTGCCAGCAGCTTGGGTCAAAGGAGCTACCCTACTGAAGCTTTCTTT; CDR3aa: CASSLGQRSYPTEAFF
abundance: NA; j_gene: TRBJ2-1; len: 12; v_gene: TRBV5-4; d_gene: NA; CDR3nt: TGTGCCAGCAGCTCACAGGGCAATGAGCAGTTCTTC; CDR3aa: CASSSQGNEQFF
abundance: NA; j_gene: TRBJ1-4; len: 14; v_gene: TRBV30; d_gene: NA; CDR3nt: TGTGCCTGGAGTGTATCATCAACTAATGAAAAACTGTTTTTT; CDR3aa: CAWSVSSTNEKLFF
abundance: NA; j_gene: TRBJ2-7; len: 14; v_gene: TRBV7-2; d_gene: NA; CDR3nt: TGTGCCAGCAGCTTAGCTGGCCAGGGATACGAGCAGTACTTC; CDR3aa: CASSLAGQGYEQYF
abundance: NA; j_gene: TRBJ1-1; len: 13; v_gene: TRBV30; d_gene: NA; CDR3nt: TGTGCCTGGAGTAACCGCCTGAGGACTGAAGCTTTCTTT; CDR3aa: CAWSNRLRTEAFF
abundance: NA; j_gene: TRBJ2-2; len: 13; v_gene: TRBV7-2; d_gene: NA; CDR3nt: TGTGCCAGCAGCTTAGTTTACACCGGGGAGCTGTTTTTT; CDR3aa: CASSLVYTGELFF
abundance: once; j_gene: TRBJ2-7; len: 13; v_gene: TRBV13; d_gene: TRBD1; CDR3nt: TGTGCCAGCAGACGTACAGGGGTGGAGGAGCAGTACTTC; CDR3aa: CASRRTGVEEQYF
abundance: NA; j_gene: TRBJ2-2; len: 19; v_gene: TRBV7-8; d_gene: TRBD1; CDR3nt: TGTGCCAGCAGCTTCCTCGGACAGGGGCTCATGTTATACACCGGGGAGCTGTTTTTT; CDR3aa: CASSFLGQGLMLYTGELFF
abundance: NA; j_gene: TRBJ1-1; len: 13; v_gene: TRBV19; d_gene: NA; CDR3nt: TGTGCCAGTAGTATTATGGCCTACACTGAAGCTTTCTTT; CDR3aa: CASSIMAYTEAFF
abundance: NA; j_gene: TRBJ2-5; len: 16; v_gene: TRBV5-1; d_gene: TRBD2; CDR3nt: TGCGCCAGCAGCTTGGTAGCAGCGGGGGGGCAAGAGACCCAGTACTTC; CDR3aa: CASSLVAAGGQETQYF
abundance: NA; j_gene: TRBJ1-5; len: 15; v_gene: TRBV4-1; d_gene: NA; CDR3nt: TGCGCCAGCAGCCAAGAGCAGGCCGGTTTTAACCCCCAGCATTTT; CDR3aa: CASSQEQAGFNPQHF
abundance: NA; j_gene: TRBJ2-5; len: 15; v_gene: TRBV6-5; d_gene: TRBD2; CDR3nt: TGTGCCAGCAGTTACGGGTGGGAGGGACAAGAGACCCAGTACTTC; CDR3aa: CASSYGWEGQETQYF
abundance: NA; j_gene: TRBJ2-7; len: 15; v_gene: TRBV7-2; d_gene: TRBD1; CDR3nt: TGTGCCAGCAGCCCCTCGGGGACAGGAGCCTGGGAGCAGTACTTC; CDR3aa: CASSPSGTGAWEQYF
abundance: NA; j_gene: TRBJ1-6; len: 13; v_gene: TRBV13; d_gene: NA; CDR3nt: TGTGCCAGCAGTTCAGGGAAGGGTTCACCCCTCCACTTT; CDR3aa: CASSSGKGSPLHF
abundance: NA; j_gene: TRBJ2-5; len: 15; v_gene: TRBV5-4; d_gene: NA; CDR3nt: TGTGCCAGCAGCTTGAATTGGGACATCGAAGAGACCCAGTACTTC; CDR3aa: CASSLNWDIEETQYF
abundance: NA; j_gene: TRBJ2-7; len: 15; v_gene: TRBV7-2; d_gene: NA; CDR3nt: TGTGCCAGCAGCCCAAGGACCTTTCCCTCCTACGAGCAGTACTTC; CDR3aa: CASSPRTFPSYEQYF
abundance: NA; j_gene: TRBJ1-1; len: 17; v_gene: TRBV5-1; d_gene: TRBD1; CDR3nt: TGCGCCAGCAGCTTCAACTTACCCGGGACAGCGAACACTGAAGCTTTCTTT; CDR3aa: CASSFNLPGTANTEAFF
abundance: NA; j_gene: TRBJ2-1; len: 17; v_gene: TRBV10-3; d_gene: NA; CDR3nt: TGTGCCATCAGTGAGTCGATGGCAGGGGGGCTATACAATGAGCAGTTCTTC; CDR3aa: CAISESMAGGLYNEQFF
abundance: NA; j_gene: TRBJ2-6; len: 15; v_gene: TRBV5-6; d_gene: NA; CDR3nt: TGTGCCAGCAGCTTGGAGGTATCTGGGGCCAACGTCCTGACTTTC; CDR3aa: CASSLEVSGANVLTF
abundance: few; j_gene: TRBJ2-7; len: 16; v_gene: TRBV5-1; d_gene: TRBD2; CDR3nt: TGCGCCAGCAGCACCGGGACTAGCGGGGACATCTACGAGCAGTACTTC; CDR3aa: CASSTGTSGDIYEQYF
abundance: few; j_gene: TRBJ2-1; len: 14; v_gene: TRBV9; d_gene: NA; CDR3nt: TGTGCCAGCAGCCCTACAAGTGAGTACAATGAGCAGTTCTTC; CDR3aa: CASSPTSEYNEQFF
abundance: once; j_gene: TRBJ2-7; len: 12; v_gene: TRBV5-4; d_gene: NA; CDR3nt: TGTGCCAGCAGCTCCTTCGATGGCGAGCAGTACTTC; CDR3aa: CASSSFDGEQYF
abundance: NA; j_gene: TRBJ1-6; len: 15; v_gene: TRBV10-3; d_gene: NA; CDR3nt: TGTGCCATCAGTGCCCGGGACGGCAGTAATTCACCCCTCCACTTT; CDR3aa: CAISARDGSNSPLHF
abundance: once; j_gene: TRBJ1-2; len: 13; v_gene: TRBV5-6; d_gene: NA; CDR3nt: TGTGCCAGCAGCTTGGAACAGAACTATGGCTACACCTTC; CDR3aa: CASSLEQNYGYTF
abundance: NA; j_gene: TRBJ1-6; len: 15; v_gene: TRBV9; d_gene: NA; CDR3nt: TGTGCCAGCAAGGTCGGTTCCGGCAATAATTCACCCCTCCACTTT; CDR3aa: CASKVGSGNNSPLHF
abundance: once; j_gene: TRBJ2-2; len: 14; v_gene: TRBV7-2; d_gene: TRBD2; CDR3nt: TGTGCCAGCAGCCTCAGAGGGAGGGACGGGGAGCTGTTTTTT; CDR3aa: CASSLRGRDGELFF
abundance: NA; j_gene: TRBJ2-2; len: 14; v_gene: TRBV30; d_gene: NA; CDR3nt: TGTGCCTGGAGTGTTAGGGGGGGGGCCGGGGAGCTGTTTTTT; CDR3aa: CAWSVRGGAGELFF
abundance: once; j_gene: TRBJ2-7; len: 13; v_gene: TRBV7-9; d_gene: TRBD1; CDR3nt: TGTGCCAGCAGCTTCGGACAGGCCTACGAGCAGTACTTC; CDR3aa: CASSFGQAYEQYF
abundance: NA; j_gene: TRBJ2-1; len: 17; v_gene: TRBV4-2; d_gene: TRBD2; CDR3nt: TGTGCCAGCAGTAAACTAGCGGGGGGCCCCTCCTACAATGAGCAGTTCTTC; CDR3aa: CASSKLAGGPSYNEQFF
abundance: NA; j_gene: TRBJ1-5; len: 17; v_gene: TRBV30; d_gene: TRBD1; CDR3nt: TGTGCCTGGAGTGAGGGACAGATTTTCTATAGCAATCAGCCCCAGCATTTT; CDR3aa: CAWSEGQIFYSNQPQHF